Presented here are 19 T cell receptor beta chains from one specimen sequenced in a study of T cell responses to AZD1222 COVID-19 vaccine. TCRdb's table, derived via immunoSEQ multiplex PCR, lists solely in-frame clones and lacks some. The sample records 90,000 to 150,000 clones, approximately 90% being singletons. The sequencing here drew on peripheral blood, taken 28 days after the second AZD1222 dose. These receptor sequences come from an adult who received the AZD1222 COVID-19 vaccine.

The CDR3 region is CASSPWGANTEAFF. The CDR3 DNA reads as TGTGCCAGCAGCCCGTGGGGTGCGAACACTGAAGCTTTCTTT. The gene calls are TRBV5-5 and TRBJ1-1; unclear D gene. Germline V gene lookup returns CDR1 SGHKS and CDR2 YYEKEE (reference sequence). This CDR3 is 14 amino acids long. With 4 bases removed from V and 1 base from J, the gap between germline ends came to 11 bases.

The chain links TRBV18 to TRBJ1-3, with D maybe TRBD1 (6 bases). The CDR3 extends over 15 amino acids. Germline CDR1 KGHSH, CDR2 LQKENI. V was trimmed by 3 bases and J by 3 bases, leaving 12 bases between them. The CDR3 protein is CASSPGGLGGNTIYF. The CDR3 region has the DNA TGTGCCAGCTCACCGGGGGGGCTCGGTGGAAACACCATATATTTT.

This clone occurred once. The chain links TRBV6-1 to TRBJ1-5, with D hard to call. The CDR3 extends over 13 amino acids. Germline lookup yields CDR1 MNHNS and CDR2 SASEGT. The V gene lost 3 bases and the J gene lost 7 bases, with 10 bases spanning the gap. This CDR3 reads CASSDSMLQPQHF. The CDR3 DNA sequence: TGTGCCAGCAGTGACAGTATGTTGCAGCCCCAGCATTTT.

The chain carries TRBV21-1 and TRBJ2-2; the D call of TRBD2 is as the table states it, not checked on the DNA. TRBV21-1 has pseudogene status. There are 18 residues in the CDR3. CDR3 protein: CASSKRLERGGRTGELFF. CDR3 sequence (DNA): TGTGCCAGCAGCAAGAGGCTGGAACGGGGGGGACGTACCGGGGAGCTGTTTTTT.

This clone appeared a few times. The chain employs TRBV10-3 and TRBJ2-1; D call uncertain. Germline V lookup: CDR1 ENHRY, CDR2 SYGVKD. This CDR3 is 13 amino acids long. With 1 base removed from V and 6 bases from J, the gap between germline ends came to 7 bases. The CDR3 DNA sequence: TGTGCCATCAGTGAGTACCCCAGCAATGAGCAGTTCTTC. Translated, it gives CAISEYPSNEQFF.

This chain joins TRBV5-4 and TRBJ2-5; 8 bases are shared with TRBD2. CDR3 size: 14 residues. Losses at the gene ends were 2 bases for V and 1 base for J; bases not matched to a gene: 1. Looked up from germline, CDR1 is SGHNT and CDR2 is YYREEE (reference sequence). CDR3 DNA: TGTGCCAGCAGCTTTAGCGGGGCCCAAGAGACCCAGTACTTC. Protein: CASSFSGAQETQYF.

The gene calls are TRBV2 and TRBJ1-1, with D unclear. Looked up from germline, CDR1 is SNHLY and CDR2 is FYNNEI. The CDR3 is made up of 14 amino acids. V was trimmed by 5 bases and J by 6 bases, leaving 16 bases between them. The chain's CDR3 is CASSPRQVGSEAFF. CDR3 DNA: TGTGCCAGCAGTCCGAGGCAGGTTGGTTCTGAAGCTTTCTTT.

This clone was seen more than once but under ten times. In DNA form, the CDR3 reads TGTGCCAGCAGCCAGGGACAGGAACTTAACTATGGCTACACCTTC. Residues: CASSQGQELNYGYTF. The chain is built from TRBV4-2 and TRBJ1-2, with TRBD1 matching 8 bases. The CDR3 runs to 15 residues. The V gene's germline CDR1 is LGHNA and CDR2 YNFKEQ. Losses at the gene ends were 3 bases for V and 1 base for J; bases not matched to a gene: 4.

This clone appeared a single time. The chain employs TRBV29-1 and TRBJ1-6; D uncertain. Germline CDR1 reads SQVTM; CDR2 reads ANQGSEA. Trimming shortened V by 7 bases and J by 8 bases, and 9 bases separated the two germline ends. This CDR3 region has 11 residues. CDR3 coding DNA: TGCAGCGCCGTCGGGGATTCACCCCTCCACTTT. This codes for CSAVGDSPLHF.

V and J are TRBV7-3 and TRBJ1-3; D ambiguous. The CDR3 contains 16 residues. Germline assignment: CDR1 SGHTA and CDR2 FQGTGA. Trimming took 3 bases from V and 2 from J, leaving 14 bases between them. In nucleotides, the CDR3 is TGTGCCAGCAGCTTGATGGGCCAAGGAACTGGAAACACCATATATTTT. The encoded protein is CASSLMGQGTGNTIYF.

The V and J genes are TRBV5-1 and TRBJ2-2; the match to TRBD2 covers 8 bases. Germline trimming cut 2 bases from V and 4 bases from J; bases unmatched to any gene: 4. The CDR3 extends over 15 amino acids. Germline V gene sequence: CDR1 SGHRS, CDR2 YFSETQ. This CDR3 is CASSLGLAGTGELFF. The CDR3 DNA reads TGCGCCAGCAGCTTAGGGCTAGCGGGCACCGGGGAGCTGTTTTTT.

The CDR3 here is CASSEAPGVAANEKLFF. The CDR3 DNA reads TGTGCCAGCAGTGAAGCGCCCGGGGTGGCGGCTAATGAAAAACTGTTTTTT. The J gene is TRBJ1-4, the V gene TRBV6-1; unclear D gene. V was pared by 0 bases and J by 3 bases, with 14 bases between. The length of the CDR3 is 17 residues. In germline, CDR1 is MNHNS, CDR2 SASEGT.

This chain links TRBV7-9 with TRBJ2-1; 11 positions agree with TRBD1. The CDR3 contains 14 residues. CDR1 and CDR2 (germline): SEHNR, FQNEAQ (reference sequence). After removal of 4 bases from V and 7 bases from J, the junction contained 3 bases not matched to a gene. The CDR3 sequence: CASSWGQGGNEQFF. CDR3 sequence (DNA): TGTGCCAGCAGCTGGGGACAGGGGGGGAATGAGCAGTTCTTC.

The chain joins TRBV4-1 to TRBJ1-2; 7 bases line up with TRBD1. The CDR3 consists of 17 residues. CDR1 and CDR2 from the germline V gene are MGHRA and YSYEKL. V gave up 5 bases and J gave up 1 base; unmatched junction bases: 13. For the CDR3, the DNA is TGCGCCAGCAGCGCCCCGTTTGGACAGGCCAATAACTATGGCTACACCTTC. Protein product: CASSAPFGQANNYGYTF.

The rearrangement joins TRBV14 to TRBJ1-6; D gene ambiguous. The CDR3 contains 15 residues. Germline CDR1 is SGHDN and CDR2 is FVKESK. V lost 4 bases and J lost 5, with 12 bases in between. The CDR3 sequence: CASSLRRGDNSPLHF. CDR3 in DNA: TGTGCCAGCAGCCTTCGACGAGGTGATAATTCACCCCTCCACTTT.

This chain uses TRBV5-5 with TRBJ1-2; weak D call: TRBD1 (5 bases). CDR3 length: 18 residues. The V end lost 3 bases, the J end lost 0 bases, and 21 bases lay between the germline ends. Germline V lookup: CDR1 SGHKS, CDR2 YYEKEE (reference sequence). The CDR3 sequence is CASSSIKGSGRANYGYTF. CDR3 nucleotide sequence: TGTGCCAGCAGCTCTATTAAGGGGTCTGGCAGAGCTAACTATGGCTACACCTTC.

The V gene is TRBV2, the J gene TRBJ1-4; D remains ambiguous. The V end lost 7 bases, the J end lost 7 bases, and 16 bases lay between the germline ends. Germline V gene data show CDR1 as SNHLY and CDR2 as FYNNEI. The CDR3 runs 14 residues. The chain's CDR3 is CASKKEPISEKLFF. As DNA, the CDR3 is TGTGCCAGCAAAAAGGAACCGATAAGTGAAAAACTGTTTTTT.

This clone was recorded at least ten times. V and J are TRBV20-1 and TRBJ1-2, with D unresolved. The germline V gene encodes CDR1 DFQATT and CDR2 SNEGSKA (reference sequence). The CDR3 loop spans 11 amino acids. V was cut by 7 bases and J by 1 base, with 7 bases left in between. The DNA for the CDR3 is TGCAGTGGCTTTGATAACTATGGCTACACCTTC. Its protein is CSGFDNYGYTF.

This chain joins TRBV5-5 and TRBJ1-4, with 8 positions matching TRBD1. The V gene end was trimmed by 4 bases and the J gene end by 7 bases; junction bases not matched to a gene: 12. The length of the CDR3 is 16 residues. Germline-derived CDR1 and CDR2 are SGHKS and YYEKEE (reference sequence). Here the CDR3 reads CASSRFLQGDGEKLFF. In nucleotides, the CDR3 is TGTGCCAGCAGCCGATTCCTACAGGGGGATGGTGAAAAACTGTTTTTT.